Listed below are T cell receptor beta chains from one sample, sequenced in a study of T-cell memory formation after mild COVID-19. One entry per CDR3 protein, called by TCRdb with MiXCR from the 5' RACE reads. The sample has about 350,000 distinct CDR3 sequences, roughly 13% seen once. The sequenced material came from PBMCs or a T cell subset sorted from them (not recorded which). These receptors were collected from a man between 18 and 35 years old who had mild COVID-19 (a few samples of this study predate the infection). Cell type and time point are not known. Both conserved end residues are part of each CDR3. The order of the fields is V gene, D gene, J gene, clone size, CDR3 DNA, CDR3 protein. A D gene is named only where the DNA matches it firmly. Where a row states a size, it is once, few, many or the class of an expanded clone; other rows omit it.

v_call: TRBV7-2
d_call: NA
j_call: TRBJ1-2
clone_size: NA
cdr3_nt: TGTGCCAGCAGCGGGACTGGGCAAAGAGGCTACACCTTC
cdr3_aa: CASSGTGQRGYTF

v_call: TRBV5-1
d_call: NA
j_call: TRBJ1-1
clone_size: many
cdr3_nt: TGCGCCAGCAGCTTGAACGCCGGGAAGGCTGAAGCTTTCTTT
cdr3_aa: CASSLNAGKAEAFF

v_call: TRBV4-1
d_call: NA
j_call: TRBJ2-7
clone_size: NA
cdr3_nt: TGCGCCAGCAGCCAAGTTGAGGGGGGAGCCTACGAGCAGTACTTC
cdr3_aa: CASSQVEGGAYEQYF

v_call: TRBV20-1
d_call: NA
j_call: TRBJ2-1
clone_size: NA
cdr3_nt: TGCAGTGCTCCCCCCCCCAACGGTTACAATGAGCAGTTCTTC
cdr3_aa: CSAPPPNGYNEQFF

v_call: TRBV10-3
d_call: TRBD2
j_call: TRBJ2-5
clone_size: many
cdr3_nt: TGTGCCATCAGTGGGACTAGCCTCGTGGAGACCCAGTACTTC
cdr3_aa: CAISGTSLVETQYF

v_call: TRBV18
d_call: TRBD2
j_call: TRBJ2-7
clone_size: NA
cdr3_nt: TGTGCCAGCTCTCCTACTAGCGGGGGAGACGAGCAGTACTTC
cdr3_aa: CASSPTSGGDEQYF

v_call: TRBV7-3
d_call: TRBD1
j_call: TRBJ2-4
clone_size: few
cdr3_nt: TGTGCCAGCAGCTTAACGCGAACAGGGGGCGCGACCACTCAGTACTTC
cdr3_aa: CASSLTRTGGATTQYF

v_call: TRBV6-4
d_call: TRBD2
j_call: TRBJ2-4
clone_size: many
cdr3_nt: TGTGCCAGCAGTGCTGAAGCGGGGTTAGCCAAAAACATTCAGTACTTC
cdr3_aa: CASSAEAGLAKNIQYF

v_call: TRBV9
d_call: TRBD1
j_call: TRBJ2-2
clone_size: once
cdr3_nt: TGTGCCAGCAGCCCTCGACAGGGGGCAAACGGGGAGCTGTTTTTT
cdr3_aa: CASSPRQGANGELFF

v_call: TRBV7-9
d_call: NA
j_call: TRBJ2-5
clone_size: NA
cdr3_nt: TGTGCCAGCAGCGGGTCGGACGTATACCAAGAGACCCAGTACTTC
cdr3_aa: CASSGSDVYQETQYF

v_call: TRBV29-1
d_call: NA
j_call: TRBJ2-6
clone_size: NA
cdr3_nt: TGCAGCGTTGGTTCCCCAGGGCTATCTGGGGCCAACGTCCTGACTTTC
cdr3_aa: CSVGSPGLSGANVLTF

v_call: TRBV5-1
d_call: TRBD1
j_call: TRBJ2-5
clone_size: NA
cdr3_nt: TGCGCCAGCAGCTTGGCCCCCGGGACAGGGGGCGAGGAGACCCAGTACTTC
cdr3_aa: CASSLAPGTGGEETQYF

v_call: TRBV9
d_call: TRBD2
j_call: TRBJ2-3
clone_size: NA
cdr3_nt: TGTGCCAGTAAAAAGGGGCTAGCGGAGTCAGATACGCAGTATTTT
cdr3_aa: CASKKGLAESDTQYF

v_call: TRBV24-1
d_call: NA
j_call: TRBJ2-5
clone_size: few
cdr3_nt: TGTGCCACCAGTGACAGGCAAGAGACCCAGTACTTC
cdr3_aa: CATSDRQETQYF

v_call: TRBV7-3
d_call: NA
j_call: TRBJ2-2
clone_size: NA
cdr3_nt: TGTGCCAGCAGCTTTTGGGGGACCTCGAACACCGGGGAGCTGTTTTTT
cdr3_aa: CASSFWGTSNTGELFF

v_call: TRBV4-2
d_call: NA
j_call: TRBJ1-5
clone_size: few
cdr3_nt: TGTGCCAGCAGCCAAGGGTGGTCGGGACTCCTAAAAGGTCAGCCCCAGCATTTT
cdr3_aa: CASSQGWSGLLKGQPQHF

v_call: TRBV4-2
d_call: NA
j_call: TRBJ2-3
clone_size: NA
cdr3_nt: TGTGCCAGCGCGGGACAGAGGCTCACAGATACGCAGTATTTT
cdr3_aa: CASAGQRLTDTQYF

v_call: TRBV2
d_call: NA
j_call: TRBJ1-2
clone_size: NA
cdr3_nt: TGTGCCAGCAACCTACACAGTTCGTCCTATGGATACACCTTC
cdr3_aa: CASNLHSSSYGYTF

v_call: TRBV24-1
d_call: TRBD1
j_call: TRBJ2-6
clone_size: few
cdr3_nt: TGTGCCACCAGTGATGCACAGGGGGCCGAAGGGGCCAACGTCCTGACTTTC
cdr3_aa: CATSDAQGAEGANVLTF

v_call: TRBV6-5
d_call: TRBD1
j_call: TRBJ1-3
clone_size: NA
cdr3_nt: TGTGCCAGCAGTTACGGGCAGGGGGTCGGAGGAAACACCATATATTTT
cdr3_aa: CASSYGQGVGGNTIYF

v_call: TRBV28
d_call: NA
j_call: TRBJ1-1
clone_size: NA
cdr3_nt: TGTGCCAGCAGTAGTTTCCGGAACACTGAAGCTTTCTTT
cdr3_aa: CASSSFRNTEAFF

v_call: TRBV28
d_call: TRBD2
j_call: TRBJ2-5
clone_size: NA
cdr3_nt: TGTGCCAGCAGTCTGGGGACTAGCGGGGGGCAAGAGACCCAGTACTTC
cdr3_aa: CASSLGTSGGQETQYF

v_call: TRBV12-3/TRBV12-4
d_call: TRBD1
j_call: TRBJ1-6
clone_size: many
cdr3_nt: TGTGCCAGCAGGACAGGGGGTTATTCACCCCTCCACTTT
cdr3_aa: CASRTGGYSPLHF

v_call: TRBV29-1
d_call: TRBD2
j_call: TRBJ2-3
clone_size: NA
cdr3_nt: TGCAGCGTTTCTCGGGGACTAGGTAGAGATACGCAGTATTTT
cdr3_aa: CSVSRGLGRDTQYF

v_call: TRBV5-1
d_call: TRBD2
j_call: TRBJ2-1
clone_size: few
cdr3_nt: TGCGCCAGCAGGTATCCTAGCGGGGGGAGCTCCTACAATGAGCAGTTCTTC
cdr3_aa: CASRYPSGGSSYNEQFF

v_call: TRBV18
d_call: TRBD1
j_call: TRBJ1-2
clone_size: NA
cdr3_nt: TGTGCCAGCTCATTCCTGACAGGGGGAGAGAGCTATGGCTACACCTTC
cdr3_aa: CASSFLTGGESYGYTF

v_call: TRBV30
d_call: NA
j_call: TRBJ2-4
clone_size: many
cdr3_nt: TGTGCCTGGAGTGTACTAGGCGGCGTCCTTTCGCTTCAGTACTTC
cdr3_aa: CAWSVLGGVLSLQYF

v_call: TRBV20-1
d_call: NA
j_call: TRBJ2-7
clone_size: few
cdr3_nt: TGCAGTGCCCCCCCCCGGGGTTCCTACGAGCAGTACTTC
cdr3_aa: CSAPPRGSYEQYF

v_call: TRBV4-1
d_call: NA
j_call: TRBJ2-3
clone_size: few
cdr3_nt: TGCGCCAGCAGCTACGCGGGAGATACGCAGTATTTT
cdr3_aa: CASSYAGDTQYF

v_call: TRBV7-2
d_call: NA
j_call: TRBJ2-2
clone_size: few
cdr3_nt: TGTGCCAGCAGCTTAGGGCAGGGGTGGTCCGGGGAGCTGTTTTTT
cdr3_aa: CASSLGQGWSGELFF

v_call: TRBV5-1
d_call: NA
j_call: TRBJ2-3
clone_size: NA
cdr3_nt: TGCGCCAGCAGGTCCACGCCCACAGATACGCAGTATTTT
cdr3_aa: CASRSTPTDTQYF

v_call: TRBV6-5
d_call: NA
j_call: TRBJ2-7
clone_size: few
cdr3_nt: TGTGCCAGCAGACTTGCCAGGAGATCCTACGAGCAGTACTTC
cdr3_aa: CASRLARRSYEQYF

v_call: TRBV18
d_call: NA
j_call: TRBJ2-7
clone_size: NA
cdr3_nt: TGTGCCAGCTCACCAAGCAGAGAATTCTACGAGCAGTACTTC
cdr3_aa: CASSPSREFYEQYF

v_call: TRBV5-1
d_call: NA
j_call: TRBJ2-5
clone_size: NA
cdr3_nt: TGCGCCAGCAGCTTGGCCGGCGACCCGGGAGAGACCCAGTACTTC
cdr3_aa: CASSLAGDPGETQYF

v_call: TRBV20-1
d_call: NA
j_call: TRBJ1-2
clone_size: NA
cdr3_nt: TGCAGTGCTTTACCGGACGAATCACCGTATGGCTACACCTTC
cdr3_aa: CSALPDESPYGYTF

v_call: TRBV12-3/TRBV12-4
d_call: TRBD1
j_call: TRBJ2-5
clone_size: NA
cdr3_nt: TGTGCCAGCAGTTCGACAGGGTTTACCCAGTACTTC
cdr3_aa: CASSSTGFTQYF

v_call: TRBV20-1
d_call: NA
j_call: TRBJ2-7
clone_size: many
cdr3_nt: TGCAGTGCAAATGACAGGACCTACGAGCAGTACTTC
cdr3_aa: CSANDRTYEQYF

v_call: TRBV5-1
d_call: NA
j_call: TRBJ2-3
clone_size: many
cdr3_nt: TGCGCCAGCAGCCCCGGCAGGGCGGAGGATACGCAGTATTTT
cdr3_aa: CASSPGRAEDTQYF

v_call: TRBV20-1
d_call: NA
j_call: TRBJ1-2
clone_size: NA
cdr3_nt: TGCAGTGCCCCACGACAGTCGTATGGCTACACCTTC
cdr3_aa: CSAPRQSYGYTF

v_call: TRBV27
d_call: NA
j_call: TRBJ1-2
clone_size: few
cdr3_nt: TGTGCCAGCAGTTTAGAGGGCAGACCAGTCGGAGGCTACACCTTC
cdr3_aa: CASSLEGRPVGGYTF

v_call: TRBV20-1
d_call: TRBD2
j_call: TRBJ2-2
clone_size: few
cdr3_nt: TGCAGTGCGGCGTTCGGGGGGGCCGGCACCGGGGAGCTGTTTTTT
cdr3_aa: CSAAFGGAGTGELFF

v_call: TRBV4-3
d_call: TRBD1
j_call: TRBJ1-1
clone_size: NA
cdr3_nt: TGCGCCAGCAGCCAAGAGACAGGGTTAGTAGCTTTCTTT
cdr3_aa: CASSQETGLVAFF

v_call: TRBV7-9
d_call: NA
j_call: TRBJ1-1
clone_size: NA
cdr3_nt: TGTGCCAGCCGTCAGACGTCGAACACTGAAGCTTTCTTT
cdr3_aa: CASRQTSNTEAFF

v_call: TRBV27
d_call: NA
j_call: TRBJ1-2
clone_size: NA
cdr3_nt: TGTGCCAGCAGTCCCGACGGTCGGGGGCCGAGCTATGGCTACACCTTC
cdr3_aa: CASSPDGRGPSYGYTF

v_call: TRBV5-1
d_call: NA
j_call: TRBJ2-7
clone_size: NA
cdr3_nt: TGCGCCAGCAGCTTGGATAACTACGAGCAGTACTTC
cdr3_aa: CASSLDNYEQYF

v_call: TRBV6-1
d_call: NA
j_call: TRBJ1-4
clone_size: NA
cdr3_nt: TGTGCCAGCAGTCGGACAGCACTAGATGGAAAACTGTTTTTT
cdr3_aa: CASSRTALDGKLFF

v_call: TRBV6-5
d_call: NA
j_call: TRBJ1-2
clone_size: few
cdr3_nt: TGTGCCAGCAGTTACTACCAGGGAAGGAGCTATGGCTACACCTTC
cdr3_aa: CASSYYQGRSYGYTF

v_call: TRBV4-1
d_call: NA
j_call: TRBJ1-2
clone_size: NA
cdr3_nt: TGCGCCAGCAGCCAAGTCCTGGGGGGACGGGATGGCTACACCTTC
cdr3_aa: CASSQVLGGRDGYTF

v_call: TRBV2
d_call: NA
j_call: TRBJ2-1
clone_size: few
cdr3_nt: TGTGCCAGCAGTGTGACTACCTTTATGGGTGAGCAGTTCTTC
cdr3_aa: CASSVTTFMGEQFF

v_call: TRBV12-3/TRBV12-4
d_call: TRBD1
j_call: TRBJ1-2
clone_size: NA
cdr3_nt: TGTGCCAGCCGTCGGACAGGGAACCTCTATGGCTACACCTTC
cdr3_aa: CASRRTGNLYGYTF

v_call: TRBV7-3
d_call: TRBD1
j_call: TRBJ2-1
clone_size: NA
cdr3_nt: TGTGCCAGCAGCCCGCAGACAGGGGTTTATGTCGATGAGCAGTTCTTC
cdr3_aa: CASSPQTGVYVDEQFF

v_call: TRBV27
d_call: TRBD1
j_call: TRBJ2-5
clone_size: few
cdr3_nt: TGTGCCAGCAGTAAAACAGGGGTGGTGGTGACCCAGTACTTC
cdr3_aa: CASSKTGVVVTQYF

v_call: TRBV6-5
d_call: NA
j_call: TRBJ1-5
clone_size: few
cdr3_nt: TGTGCCAGCAGTCTCTTGGTGGGGCACAATCAGCCCCAGCATTTT
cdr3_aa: CASSLLVGHNQPQHF